The source of this T cell receptor (beta chain) is a study of blood T cells in healthy people across ages. General study points: Unsorted PBMCs prevented conclusive naive versus antigen-experienced comparison.

A second PCR, run for roughly 7 to 11 cycles, used a sample-barcoded 5' primer plus a J-beta primer mix. Template switching added a 12-random-nucleotide identifier to every cDNA molecule. TCRdb used MiXCR to reprocess the 5' RACE reads, holding one entry per CDR3 protein. This sample has 650,000 or so distinct CDR3 sequences, with over 40% found just once. In the case of this clonotype: Its antigen is as yet unknown. One base away lies a much larger clone, so this may be a sequencing read error.

The CDR3 is 12 residues long. Germline values: CDR1 MNHNY, CDR2 SVGAGI (reference sequence). Every sample yielded at least 6.5 million isolated PBMCs. Material for sequencing was blood. The clonotype comes from a woman older than 75 in good health. The rearrangement uses TRBV6-6 and TRBJ1-1; D perhaps matches TRBD1 (6 bases). The CDR3 DNA reads as TGCCGGGGAGGGCGGGACAACGCTGAAGCTTTCTTT. Amino acid sequence: CRGGRDNAEAFF.